The 12 T cell receptor beta chains below come from one sample, sequenced in a study of sequential checkpoint blockade in melanoma. Produced via immunoSEQ multiplex PCR; TCRdb's table is partial and in-frame only. Among 35,000 to 40,000 clones listed, roughly 32% were seen once. The treatment denotes: randomized to nivolumab then ipilimumab (arm A) or the reverse (arm B). Sample: tumor tissue (inferred from file names), taken from a patient given nivolumab and ipilimumab in sequence. The receptors derive from a human donor with melanoma.

The chain couples TRBV6-8 to TRBJ2-2; D not resolved. V gave up 2 bases and J gave up 13 bases, with 29 bases separating them. In germline, CDR1 is MNHGY, CDR2 SAAAGT. The CDR3 sequence is 18 residues long. The DNA of the CDR3 is TGTGCCAGCAGTTACAAGGGCAGTTTGGGCCTGTCTTTGGGTAGGCTGTTTTTT. Amino acid sequence: CASSYKGSLGLSLGRLFF.

The CDR3 DNA sequence: TGTGCCGTAGGTCTCTATAATTCACCCCTCCACTTT. Amino acid sequence: CAVGLYNSPLHF. The chain uses TRBV12-5 and TRBJ1-6; D ambiguous. The germline V gene has CDR1 LGHNT and CDR2 FRNRAP. The CDR3 length is 12 residues.

The chain carries TRBV7-6 and TRBJ1-1, with D maybe TRBD1 (5 bases). The V and J ends lost 1 base and 5 bases respectively, with 11 bases between them. The germline V gene has CDR1 SGHVS and CDR2 FNYEAQ. This CDR3 is 14 amino acids long. The CDR3 bases are TGTGCCAGCAGCTTAGGAAGGGGTACAACTGAAGCTTTCTTT. Amino acids: CASSLGRGTTEAFF. Variable domain in full (rest from reference TRBV7-6 and TRBJ1-1): GAGVSQSPRYKVTKRGQDVALRCDPISGHVSLYWYRQALGQGPEFLTYFNYEAQQDKSGLPNDRFSAERPEGSISTLTIQRTEQRDSAMYRCASSLGRGTTEAFFGQGTRLTVV.

In its sample, this clone was seen many times. V and J are TRBV7-1 and TRBJ2-5; tentative D call: TRBD1 (7 bases). TRBV7-1 is classed as an ORF, of uncertain function. The V end lost 4 bases, the J end lost 5 bases, and 14 bases lay between the germline ends. CDR3 length equals 14 residues. The CDR3 sequence: CASSLGGGGETQYF. The CDR3 DNA reads TGTGCCAGCAGCTTAGGAGGGGGCGGGGAGACCCAGTACTTC.

This clone was counted ten times or more. The rearrangement uses TRBV6-8 and TRBJ2-2; D remains ambiguous. Germline values: CDR1 MNHGY, CDR2 SAAAGT. Trimming left V 0 bases short and J 3 bases short, with 2 bases between. The CDR3 is made up of 13 amino acids. The CDR3 reads CASSYSHTGELFF. The CDR3 DNA reads TGTGCCAGCAGTTACTCCCACACCGGGGAGCTGTTTTTT.

This clone has only a few counts. The chain employs TRBV11-3 and TRBJ1-5; D ambiguous. Germline CDR1 is SGHNT and CDR2 is YENEEA. CDR3 length: 14 residues. V was clipped by 5 bases and J by 1 base, with 9 bases between them. CDR3: CASSLLGSNQPQHF. Here the CDR3 DNA reads TGTGCCAGCAGCCTACTGGGGAGCAATCAGCCCCAGCATTTT.

This clone was recorded a few times. The chain is built from TRBV28 and TRBJ1-2; unclear D gene. The CDR3 covers 13 residues. Trimming pared 3 bases from V and 1 base from J, leaving 6 bases between. Germline CDR1 reads MDHEN; CDR2 reads SYDVKM. This chain's CDR3 is CASSLTVNYGYTF. CDR3 bases: TGTGCCAGCAGTTTGACGGTTAACTATGGCTACACCTTC.

The chain uses TRBV5-1 and TRBJ2-5; no definite D call. Germline CDR1 reads SGHRS; CDR2 reads YFSETQ. The CDR3 is 14 amino acids. Trimming stripped 6 bases from V and 1 base from J, with 13 bases between. Here the CDR3 DNA reads TGCGCCAGCACTTTACCTGAGACCCAAGAGACCCAGTACTTC. Translation: CASTLPETQETQYF.

This clone came up a few times. V and J are TRBV11-3 and TRBJ1-5; TRBD1 agrees at 9 bases. In germline, CDR1 is SGHNT, CDR2 YENEEA. The CDR3 runs 14 residues. J gave up 5 bases and V 5 bases, and 4 bases lay outside the gene matches. The CDR3: CASSQGQGYQPQHF. The CDR3, as DNA: TGTGCCAGCAGCCAGGGACAGGGCTATCAGCCCCAGCATTTT.

Only a few counts were recorded for this clone. The chain couples TRBV6-8 to TRBJ2-5, with TRBD2 matching 7 bases. The germline V gene encodes CDR1 MNHGY and CDR2 SAAAGT. CDR3 length: 13 amino acids. Germline trimming cut 6 bases from V and 5 bases from J; bases unmatched to any gene: 6. CDR3 nucleotide sequence: TGTGCCAGCAGATTGACTAGCACGGAGACCCAGTACTTC. Its protein product is CASRLTSTETQYF.

This rearrangement joins TRBV5-1 to TRBJ2-5, with TRBD2 matching over 15 bases. Germline CDR1 is SGHRS and CDR2 is YFSETQ. The CDR3 has 17 residues. The J segment lost 0 bases and the V segment lost 3 bases, leaving 3 bases of the junction unmatched. CDR3 coding DNA: TGCGCCAGCAGCTCCGGGACTAGCGGGGGGCACCAAGAGACCCAGTACTTC. Protein product: CASSSGTSGGHQETQYF.

This chain connects TRBV9 to TRBJ1-2; TRBD1 might be the D (5 bases). With 6 bases removed from V and 0 bases from J, the gap between germline ends came to 9 bases. The germline V gene encodes CDR1 SGDLS and CDR2 YYNGEE. CDR3 length equals 13 residues. The CDR3 DNA sequence: TGTGCCAGCAAGCCGGACACTAACTATGGCTACACCTTC. Translation gives CASKPDTNYGYTF.